This entry lists 17 T cell receptor beta chains sequenced from one sample in a study of vaccination and CD4 T cells after COVID-19. Sample treatment: approximately 9-day PBMC culture with coronavirus spike peptide pools or control peptides (ViraFEST assay). No antigen has been identified for these receptors. Researchers used the Oncomine TCR Beta short-read assay to sequence DNA from cultured CD4+ T cells. TCRdb reanalysed the PCR reads using MiXCR and keeps one entry per CDR3 protein. The sample contains around 19,000 distinct CDR3 sequences, under 55% of which appear only once. The sample here was CD4+ T cells from blood, cultured in vitro, taken before SARS-CoV-2 vaccination. These receptors all stem from a human donor who had recovered from COVID-19.

J is TRBJ1-5 and V is TRBV28; D call uncertain. The CDR3 length is 18 residues. V dropped 5 bases and J dropped 1 base, with 21 bases sitting between them. From germline, CDR1 is MDHEN and CDR2 SYDVKM. CDR3 region: CASSHSALLGFSNQPQHF. The DNA for the CDR3 is TGTGCCAGCAGTCACTCCGCCTTGTTGGGGTTCAGCAATCAGCCCCAGCATTTT.

The rearrangement joins TRBV5-1 to TRBJ1-1; 7 bases are shared with TRBD1. Losses at the gene ends were 4 bases for V and 0 bases for J; bases not matched to a gene: 6. This CDR3 is 15 amino acids long. Per the germline V gene, CDR1 is SGHRS and CDR2 is YFSETQ. The CDR3 DNA sequence: TGCGCCAGCAGCCCGACAGGGAACATGAACACTGAAGCTTTCTTT. This translates into CASSPTGNMNTEAFF.

The table lists this clonotype with a few counts. The genes are TRBV7-8 and TRBJ1-5; 10 bases match TRBD1. This CDR3 spans 15 amino acids. Germline-derived CDR1 and CDR2 are SGHVS and FQNEAQ. J was trimmed by 7 bases and V by 4 bases; bases with no gene match: 7. In nucleotides, the CDR3 is TGTGCCAGCAGCTACCGGGACAGGGGTATACAGCCCCAGCATTTT. This codes for CASSYRDRGIQPQHF.

This sequence joins TRBV5-1 and TRBJ2-3, with 10 bases identical to TRBD2. The CDR3 has 15 amino acids. Germline V CDR1 and CDR2: SGHRS, YFSETQ. V was clipped by 4 bases and J by 2 bases; unmatched bases: 4. CDR3 in amino acids: CASSLAGVYTDTQYF. CDR3 in DNA: TGCGCCAGCAGCCTAGCGGGAGTATACACAGATACGCAGTATTTT.

The chain employs TRBV12-3 or TRBV12-4 and TRBJ2-7; 9 bases line up with TRBD1. The CDR3 is 13 residues long. V was pared by 5 bases and J by 4 bases, with 3 bases of the junction left unmatched. The CDR3 protein is CASSLGQGYEQYF. CDR3 DNA: TGTGCCAGCAGTCTAGGACAGGGGTACGAGCAGTACTTC.

This chain joins TRBV6-2 or TRBV6-3 and TRBJ2-1; weak D call: TRBD1 (6 bases). The CDR3 spans 12 residues. Germline loops: CDR1 MNHEY, CDR2 SVGEGT. The V and J ends lost 2 bases and 9 bases respectively, with 8 bases between them. DNA for the CDR3: TGTGCCAGCAGTTACCGACAGGCTGAGCAGTTCTTC. Protein: CASSYRQAEQFF.

The chain joins TRBV5-1 to TRBJ1-1, with D tentatively TRBD1 (5 bases). The germline CDR1 and CDR2 sequences are SGHRS and YFSETQ. Trimming shortened V by 2 bases and J by 1 base, and 9 bases separated the two germline ends. This CDR3 is 14 amino acids long. CDR3 in amino acids: CASSFKGQNTEAFF. In DNA form, the CDR3 reads TGCGCCAGCAGCTTTAAGGGGCAGAACACTGAAGCTTTCTTT.

The gene calls are TRBV20-1 and TRBJ1-6; maybe TRBD1 (6 bases). This CDR3 is 15 amino acids long. The V gene's germline CDR1 is DFQATT and CDR2 SNEGSKA (reference sequence). Trimming removed 0 bases from V and 7 bases from J, with 13 bases in between. CDR3 in amino acids: CSARDSGTSNSPLHF. Here the CDR3 DNA reads TGCAGTGCTAGAGATAGCGGGACATCCAATTCACCCCTCCACTTT.

V is TRBV7-7 and J is TRBJ2-2; the match to TRBD1 covers 7 bases. With 5 bases clipped from V and 6 bases from J, the junction kept 6 bases outside the gene matches. Germline V gives CDR1 SSHAT, CDR2 FNYEAQ (reference sequence). The CDR3 totals 14 residues. The CDR3 bases are TGTGCCAGCAGCGGTACAGGGGTCCCCGGGGAGCTGTTTTTT. This encodes CASSGTGVPGELFF. Complete variable domain (other parts from reference TRBV7-7 and TRBJ2-2): GAGVSQSPRYKVTKRGQDVTLRCDPISSHATLYWYQQALGQGPEFLTYFNYEAQPDKSGLPSDRFSAERPEGSISTLTIQRTEQRDSAMYRCASSGTGVPGELFFGEGSRLTVL.

The gene calls are TRBV27 and TRBJ2-3; D not resolved. V lost 0 bases, J lost 5 bases, and 24 bases lay in between. The CDR3 totals 19 residues. Germline-derived CDR1 and CDR2 are MNHEY and SMNVEV (reference sequence). The DNA for the CDR3 is TGTGCCAGCAGTTTATCGGACGCTGGGAAGGAGAGAGCGAGAGATACGCAGTATTTT. Its translation is CASSLSDAGKERARDTQYF.

The chain links TRBV11-2 to TRBJ1-4; D gene unclear. The CDR3 sequence is 13 residues long. V was trimmed by 2 bases and J by 3 bases, leaving 4 bases between them. CDR1 and CDR2 (germline): SGHAT, FQNNGV. CDR3 loop: CASSLFANEKLFF. In DNA form, the CDR3 reads TGTGCCAGCAGCTTATTTGCTAATGAAAAACTGTTTTTT.

This clonotype was seen more than once but under ten times. The CDR3 loop is CASSLLQGADQPQHF. In DNA, the CDR3 is TGTGCCAGTAGTCTCCTACAGGGGGCTGACCAGCCCCAGCATTTT. This sequence joins TRBV19 and TRBJ1-5; 9 bases align to TRBD1. CDR3 size: 15 residues. V gave up 5 bases and J gave up 7 bases; unmatched junction bases: 9. Germline CDR1 and CDR2: LNHDA and SQIVND (reference sequence). The whole variable domain, remainder taken from reference TRBV19 and TRBJ1-5, is DGGITQSPKYLFRKEGQNVTLSCEQNLNHDAMYWYRQDPGQGLRLIYYSQIVNDFQKGDIAEGYSVSREKKESFPLTVTSAQKNPTAFYLCASSLLQGADQPQHFGDGTRLSIL.

This clonotype occurred a few times. The chain is built from TRBV28 and TRBJ1-2; D perhaps matches TRBD1 (6 bases). V was pared by 5 bases and J by 5 bases, with 15 bases between. CDR3 length: 14 amino acids. Germline V gene lookup returns CDR1 MDHEN and CDR2 SYDVKM. The CDR3 sequence: CASSRRDMAYGYTF. The DNA for the CDR3 is TGTGCCAGCAGTCGACGGGACATGGCATATGGCTACACCTTC.

This clonotype was picked up a small number of times. The J gene is TRBJ1-2, the V gene TRBV20-1; D is possibly TRBD1 (5 bases). The V gene's germline CDR1 is DFQATT and CDR2 SNEGSKA (reference sequence). The V end lost 4 bases, the J end lost 3 bases, and 15 bases lay between the germline ends. The CDR3 covers 14 residues. CDR3 nucleotide sequence: TGCAGTGCTACCCCCAGGGAAATTGACTATGGCTACACCTTC. Its protein is CSATPREIDYGYTF.

This clonotype was picked up a small number of times. The rearrangement links TRBV10-3 to TRBJ1-2; the match to TRBD1 covers 9 bases. The CDR3 contains 14 residues. V shed 7 bases and J 8 bases; nucleotides not matched to a gene: 11. The germline V gene has CDR1 ENHRY and CDR2 SYGVKD. The CDR3: CAINYGTGLEGYTF. In nucleotides, the CDR3 is TGTGCCATCAATTACGGGACAGGGTTAGAGGGCTACACCTTC.

The CDR3, as DNA: TGTGCCAGCAGAGTCTCGAGGGGGCTGGGAGGCTACACCTTC. It is translated as CASRVSRGLGGYTF. The genes are TRBV28 and TRBJ1-2; 7 bases align to TRBD1. Germline CDR1 reads MDHEN; CDR2 reads SYDVKM. V was pared by 6 bases and J by 8 bases, with 12 bases of the junction left unmatched. This CDR3 region has 14 residues.

This clonotype was counted only a few times. The rearrangement joins TRBV27 to TRBJ2-3; TRBD2 agrees at 9 bases. Germline V lookup: CDR1 MNHEY, CDR2 SMNVEV (reference sequence). CDR3 size: 16 residues. Trimming at V came to 2 bases and at J to 5 bases, leaving 8 bases not matched to a gene. Here the CDR3 DNA reads TGTGCCAGCAGTTTACGGGTAGCGGGAGCGGGAGATACGCAGTATTTT. This gives the protein CASSLRVAGAGDTQYF.